Each of the 27 T cell receptor beta chains below was sequenced from the same sample in a study of human T cells and chemical hapten exposure. The time point denotes: patch test 3, about 24 weeks after DPC sensitization. This sample's treatment: therapeutic diphenylcyclopropenone sensitization with weekly scalp DPC. TCRdb independently ran MiXCR on the RACE reads; one entry per CDR3 protein. The sample lists 150,000 to 200,000 distinct CDR3 sequences; more than 20% were seen once. Sequenced here: whole blood, sampled in connection with sensitization to the hapten diphenylcyclopropenone (DPC). Receptor source: a woman in her 40s with alopecia areata. Some clones in this sample may be carry-over from other donors' samples.

This clonotype was found a few times. The chain is built from TRBV28 and TRBJ1-3, with D hard to call. V was trimmed by 7 bases and J by 1 base, leaving 11 bases between them. The CDR3 covers 14 residues. Germline loops: CDR1 MDHEN, CDR2 SYDVKM. The CDR3, as DNA: TGTGCCAGCACTGAGGAGGGTTCTGGAAACACCATATATTTT. Encoded protein: CASTEEGSGNTIYF.

This clonotype was observed many times. This rearrangement joins TRBV4-3 to TRBJ1-4; D perhaps matches TRBD1 (5 bases). Trimming left V 0 bases short and J 5 bases short, with 7 bases between. This CDR3 contains 14 residues. Germline V lookup: CDR1 LGHNA, CDR2 YSLEER. The CDR3, as DNA: TGCGCCAGCAGCCAAGAAGGGGAAAATGAAAAACTGTTTTTT. Its protein product is CASSQEGENEKLFF.

The chain carries TRBV7-2 and TRBJ1-3; TRBD1 matches at 9 bases. The CDR3 spans 21 residues. J lost 0 bases, V lost 4 bases, and 19 bases had no gene match. Germline assignment: CDR1 SGHTA and CDR2 FQGNSA. As DNA, the CDR3 is TGTGCCAGCAGCTCACGGAGACACAAGACGGGACAGGGAGTCTCTGGAAACACCATATATTTT. Protein product: CASSSRRHKTGQGVSGNTIYF.

This clonotype was picked up many times. This chain links TRBV28 with TRBJ2-1; TRBD1 matches at 9 bases. The CDR3 totals 17 residues. Trimming at V came to 5 bases and at J to 5 bases, leaving 13 bases not matched to a gene. The V gene's germline CDR1 is MDHEN and CDR2 SYDVKM. The CDR3 DNA reads as TGTGCCAGCAGTCCTGCAACCGGGACAGGGCGGGACAATGAGCAGTTCTTC. Protein: CASSPATGTGRDNEQFF.

The CDR3 region has the DNA TGCAGCGTTGAAAGAGTGACGGGGGAGACCCAGTACTTC. Its protein product is CSVERVTGETQYF. The chain is built from TRBV29-1 and TRBJ2-5, with D possibly being TRBD2 (5 bases). CDR1 is SQVTM and CDR2 is ANQGSEA in the germline V gene. This CDR3 has 13 amino acids. Trimming cost V 2 bases and J 5 bases, with 12 bases left between them.

This clonotype was observed a few times. The chain uses TRBV3-1 and TRBJ1-4, with D possibly matching TRBD1 (5 bases). V shed 7 bases and J shed 8 bases, with 11 bases lying between them. Germline V lookup: CDR1 LGHDT, CDR2 YNNKEL (reference sequence). This CDR3 spans 12 amino acids. The CDR3 DNA follows: TGTGCCAGCAACCAGGGTGGCGAAAAACTGTTTTTT. Amino acid sequence: CASNQGGEKLFF.

This clonotype has more than one count but fewer than ten. This chain joins TRBV6-5 and TRBJ1-2; TRBD1 aligns across 10 bases. This CDR3 has 15 amino acids. Germline CDR1 is MNHEY and CDR2 is SVGAGI. Trimming removed 0 bases from V and 9 bases from J; junction bases left unmatched: 7. As DNA, the CDR3 is TGTGCCAGCAGTTACTCGACAGGGGGCCACCTAAGCTACACCTTC. As protein: CASSYSTGGHLSYTF.

This clonotype appeared a few times. The chain combines TRBV29-1 with TRBJ1-1; no clear D gene. Trimming pared 4 bases from V and 0 bases from J, leaving 9 bases between. Germline V gene data show CDR1 as SQVTM and CDR2 as ANQGSEA. There are 13 residues in the CDR3. CDR3 nucleotides: TGCAGCGTTGTACGCCGGATGAACACTGAAGCTTTCTTT. Protein sequence: CSVVRRMNTEAFF.

This clonotype occurred many times. The chain carries TRBV20-1 and TRBJ1-5, with a tentative D call TRBD1 (5 bases). The CDR3 has 12 amino acids. V lost 3 bases and J 2 bases, leaving 5 bases between the germline ends. From germline, CDR1 is DFQATT and CDR2 SNEGSKA (reference sequence). The CDR3 DNA sequence: TGCAGTGCTAGGGGGGGCAATCAGCCCCAGCATTTT. Translated: CSARGGNQPQHF.

This clonotype occurred a few times. This sequence joins TRBV9 and TRBJ2-3, with 8 bases identical to TRBD1. CDR1 and CDR2 (germline): SGDLS, YYNGEE. CDR3 length: 16 residues. V dropped 3 bases and J dropped 6; count of bases not matched to a gene: 12. For the CDR3, the DNA is TGTGCCAGCAGCGCTCAAGGACAGGGTGTCCTGGATACGCAGTATTTT. It is translated as CASSAQGQGVLDTQYF.

This chain links TRBV27 with TRBJ2-7; D gene ambiguous. CDR1 and CDR2 (germline): MNHEY, SMNVEV (reference sequence). The CDR3 sequence is 13 residues long. Between the trimmed V and J ends, which lost 3 bases and 5 bases, there was a span of 11 bases. The CDR3 nucleotides read TGTGCCAGCAGTTTTAGGGAAGGCGACGAGCAGTACTTC. Translation gives CASSFREGDEQYF.

The gene calls are TRBV6-4 and TRBJ2-2; D may be TRBD1 (5 bases). Trimming took off 7 bases at V and 2 bases at J, with 14 bases between the two ends. CDR3 length: 15 amino acids. Looked up from germline, CDR1 is MRHNA and CDR2 is SNTAGT. As DNA, the CDR3 is TGTGCCAGCACCCAGGCAGGGATTAACACCGGGGAGCTGTTTTTT. Its protein product is CASTQAGINTGELFF.

The gene calls are TRBV6-2 or TRBV6-3 and TRBJ2-7; D is uncertain. This CDR3 has 13 amino acids. Germline V gives CDR1 MNHEY, CDR2 SVGEGT. The V and J ends lost 7 bases and 0 bases respectively, with 10 bases between them. The CDR3 DNA reads as TGTGCCAGCATTCCCAGGAACTCCTACGAGCAGTACTTC. Protein sequence: CASIPRNSYEQYF.

V is TRBV7-2 and J is TRBJ2-7; 11 nucleotides agree with TRBD2. CDR3 size: 15 residues. The V gene's germline CDR1 is SGHTA and CDR2 FQGNSA. The V and J ends lost 1 base and 2 bases, in that order; junction bases with no gene match: 1. The CDR3 DNA is TGTGCCAGCAGCTTAGAACTAGCGGGAGCCTACGAGCAGTACTTC. It encodes CASSLELAGAYEQYF. Drawing the rest from reference TRBV7-2 and TRBJ2-7, the complete variable domain is GAGVSQSPSNKVTEKGKDVELRCDPISGHTALYWYRQSLGQGLEFLIYFQGNSAPDKSGLPSDRFSAERTGGSVSTLTIQRTQQEDSAVYLCASSLELAGAYEQYFGPGTRLTVT.

The chain employs TRBV4-2 and TRBJ2-7; 8 positions match TRBD2. The germline CDR1 and CDR2 sequences are LGHNA and YNFKEQ. J was trimmed by 4 bases and V by 0 bases; bases with no gene match: 5. The CDR3 is made up of 15 amino acids. DNA of the CDR3: TGTGCCAGCAGCCAAGAGAGCGGGAGCGGATACGAGCAGTACTTC. As protein: CASSQESGSGYEQYF.

This clonotype has a handful of counts. This chain links TRBV16 with TRBJ1-4; D might be TRBD1 (5 bases). The CDR3 sequence is 13 residues long. Trimming cost V 6 bases and J 3 bases, with 8 bases left between them. Germline V lookup: CDR1 KGHSY, CDR2 FQNENV. CDR3 protein: CASRWDPNEKLFF. In DNA form, the CDR3 reads TGTGCCAGCAGATGGGACCCTAATGAAAAACTGTTTTTT.

This clonotype was detected only a few times. The chain carries TRBV7-2 and TRBJ1-5; no clear D gene. The germline gives CDR1 SGHTA, CDR2 FQGNSA. Trimming removed 2 bases from V and 4 bases from J, with 12 bases in between. CDR3 length: 15 amino acids. The CDR3 loop reads CASSLSPESNQPQHF. In DNA form, the CDR3 reads TGTGCCAGCAGCTTATCGCCAGAGTCAAATCAGCCCCAGCATTTT.

The chain couples TRBV5-1 to TRBJ2-5; no clear D gene. Trimming shortened V by 3 bases and J by 5 bases, and 14 bases separated the two germline ends. CDR1 is SGHRS, CDR2 YFSETQ, per germline. The CDR3 runs 14 residues. The CDR3, as DNA: TGCGCCAGCAGCTCCCCAGGCCTTGGGGAGACCCAGTACTTC. As protein: CASSSPGLGETQYF.

The CDR3 spells CATSHQETQYF. CDR3 nucleotides: TGTGCCACCAGTCACCAAGAGACCCAGTACTTC. J is TRBJ2-5 and V is TRBV15, with D unclear. V lost 6 bases to trimming and J lost 0 bases, with 2 bases between them. CDR3 size: 11 residues. Germline assignment: CDR1 LNHNV and CDR2 YYDKDF (reference sequence).

There are many counts of this clonotype. V and J are TRBV29-1 and TRBJ2-1; tentative D call: TRBD2 (6 bases). CDR1 is SQVTM, CDR2 ANQGSEA, per germline. The ends were cut back, 3 bases at V and 3 bases at J, with 9 bases in the middle. This CDR3 is 13 amino acids long. The CDR3: CSVEMGGYNEQFF. CDR3 in DNA: TGCAGCGTTGAGATGGGGGGCTACAATGAGCAGTTCTTC.

This clonotype came up a few times. V and J are TRBV5-1 and TRBJ1-4; D possibly corresponds to TRBD1 (5 bases). CDR3 length: 14 residues. Deletions cut 2 bases from V and 6 bases from J, with 11 bases between. The germline V gene encodes CDR1 SGHRS and CDR2 YFSETQ. CDR3 in DNA: TGCGCCAGCAGCTTTTCCGGGGCCGATGAAAAACTGTTTTTT. Encoded protein: CASSFSGADEKLFF.

The gene calls are TRBV6-1 and TRBJ2-6; D gene unclear. This CDR3 region has 18 residues. In germline, CDR1 is MNHNS, CDR2 SASEGT. V shed 6 bases and J shed 1 base, with 19 bases lying between them. The CDR3 loop is CASRKASASGSGANVLTF. As DNA, the CDR3 is TGTGCCAGCAGGAAAGCCTCCGCATCGGGTTCTGGGGCCAACGTCCTGACTTTC.

This clonotype was observed a handful of times. The gene calls are TRBV6-4 and TRBJ1-2, with a weak D call TRBD1 (5 bases). Germline V gene data show CDR1 as MRHNA and CDR2 as SNTAGT. This CDR3 has 15 amino acids. The V end lost 3 bases, the J end lost 0 bases, and 11 bases lay between the germline ends. CDR3 sequence: CASSDPQDTNYGYTF. In DNA form, the CDR3 reads TGTGCCAGCAGTGATCCCCAGGACACTAACTATGGCTACACCTTC.

This clonotype was seen a handful of times. The chain combines TRBV7-9 with TRBJ2-1, with D maybe TRBD1 (6 bases). The CDR3 loop spans 11 amino acids. CDR1 and CDR2 (germline): SEHNR, FQNEAQ (reference sequence). Trimming took 10 bases from V and 10 from J, leaving 14 bases between them. CDR3 sequence (DNA): TGTGCCACAACCGTCGGGACAGAGCAGTTCTTC. It specifies CATTVGTEQFF.

This clonotype turned up a few times. This chain uses TRBV6-2 or TRBV6-3 with TRBJ2-7; 9 nucleotides agree with TRBD2. V gave up 4 bases and J gave up 4 bases; unmatched junction bases: 8. The germline gives CDR1 MNHEY, CDR2 SVGEGT. This CDR3 comprises 15 residues. CDR3 region: CASSFGLAGIYEQYF. The CDR3 bases are TGTGCCAGCAGTTTCGGGCTAGCGGGGATTTACGAGCAGTACTTC.

This sequence joins TRBV19 and TRBJ1-5, with D hard to call. The V end lost 5 bases, the J end lost 4 bases, and 15 bases lay between the germline ends. CDR3 length: 15 amino acids. The germline CDR1 and CDR2 sequences are LNHDA and SQIVND (reference sequence). CDR3 in amino acids: CASSLGSNLNQPQHF. CDR3 coding DNA: TGTGCCAGTAGTCTCGGGTCCAATTTAAATCAGCCCCAGCATTTT.

The gene calls are TRBV28 and TRBJ2-7; TRBD2 is a possible D gene (6 bases). V dropped 3 bases and J dropped 5 bases, with 11 bases sitting between them. Germline CDR1 is MDHEN and CDR2 is SYDVKM. The CDR3 consists of 13 residues. The CDR3 here is CASSFGLANEQYF. In nucleotides, the CDR3 is TGTGCCAGCAGTTTCGGGCTAGCGAACGAGCAGTACTTC.